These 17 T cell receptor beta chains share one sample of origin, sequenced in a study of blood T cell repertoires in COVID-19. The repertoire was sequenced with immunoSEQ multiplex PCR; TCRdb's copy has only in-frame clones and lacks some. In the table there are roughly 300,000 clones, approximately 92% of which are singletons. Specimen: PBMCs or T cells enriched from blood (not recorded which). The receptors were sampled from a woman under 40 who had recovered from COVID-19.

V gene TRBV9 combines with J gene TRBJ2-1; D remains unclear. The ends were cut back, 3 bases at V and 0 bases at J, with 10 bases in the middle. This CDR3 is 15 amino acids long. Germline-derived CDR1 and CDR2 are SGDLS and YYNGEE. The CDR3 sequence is CASSALESSYNEQFF. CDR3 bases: TGTGCCAGCAGCGCCCTTGAGAGCTCCTACAATGAGCAGTTCTTC. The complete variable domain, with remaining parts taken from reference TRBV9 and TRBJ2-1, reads DSGVTQTPKHLITATGQRVTLRCSPRSGDLSVYWYQQSLDQGLQFLIQYYNGEERAKGNILERFSAQQFPDLHSELNLSSLELGDSALYFCASSALESSYNEQFFGPGTRLTVL.

The CDR3 DNA follows: TGTGCCAGCAGTGAAGGGACAAACTCCTACGAGCAGTACTTC. Encoded protein: CASSEGTNSYEQYF. V usage is TRBV6-4 and J usage is TRBJ2-7, with D maybe TRBD1 (6 bases). This CDR3 comprises 14 residues. Germline CDR1 is MRHNA and CDR2 is SNTAGT. Trimming left V 3 bases short and J 0 bases short, with 9 bases between.

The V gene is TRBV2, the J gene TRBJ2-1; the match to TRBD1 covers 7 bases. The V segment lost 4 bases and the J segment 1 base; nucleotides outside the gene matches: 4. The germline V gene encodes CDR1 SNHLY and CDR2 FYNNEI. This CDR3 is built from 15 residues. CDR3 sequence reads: CASSGDSGSYNEQFF. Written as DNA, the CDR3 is TGTGCCAGCAGTGGGGACAGTGGATCCTACAATGAGCAGTTCTTC.

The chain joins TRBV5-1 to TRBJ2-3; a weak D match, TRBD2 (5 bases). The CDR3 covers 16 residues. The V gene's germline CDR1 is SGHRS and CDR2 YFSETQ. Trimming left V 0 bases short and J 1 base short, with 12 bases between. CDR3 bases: TGCGCCAGCAGCTTGGAGGCCTGGCGGGGCACAGATACGCAGTATTTT. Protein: CASSLEAWRGTDTQYF.

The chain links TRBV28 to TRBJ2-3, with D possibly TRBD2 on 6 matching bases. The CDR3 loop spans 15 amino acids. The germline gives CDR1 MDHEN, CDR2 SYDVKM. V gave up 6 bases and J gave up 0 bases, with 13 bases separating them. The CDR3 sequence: CASSFFGTSTDTQYF. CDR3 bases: TGTGCCAGCAGCTTCTTCGGGACTAGCACAGATACGCAGTATTTT.

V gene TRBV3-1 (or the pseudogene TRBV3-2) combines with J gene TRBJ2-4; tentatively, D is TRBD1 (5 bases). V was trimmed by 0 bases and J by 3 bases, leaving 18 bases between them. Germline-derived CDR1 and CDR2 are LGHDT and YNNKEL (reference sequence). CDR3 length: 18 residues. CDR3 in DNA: TGTGCCAGCAGCCAAGATCAGTATGGGGCGATAGGCAAAAACATTCAGTACTTC. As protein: CASSQDQYGAIGKNIQYF.

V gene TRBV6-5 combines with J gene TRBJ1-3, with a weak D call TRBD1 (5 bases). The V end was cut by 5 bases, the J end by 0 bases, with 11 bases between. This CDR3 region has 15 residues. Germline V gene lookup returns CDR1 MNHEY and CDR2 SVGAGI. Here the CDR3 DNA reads TGTGCCAGCAGTACAGACAGAGGCTCTGGAAACACCATATATTTT. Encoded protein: CASSTDRGSGNTIYF.

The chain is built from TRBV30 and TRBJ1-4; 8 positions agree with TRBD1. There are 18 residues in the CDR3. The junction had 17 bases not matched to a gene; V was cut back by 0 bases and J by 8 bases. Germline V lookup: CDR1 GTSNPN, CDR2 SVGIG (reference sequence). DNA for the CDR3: TGTGCCTGGAGTGTACGCCGGACAGGGAGGACCGAAGGAGAAAAACTGTTTTTT. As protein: CAWSVRRTGRTEGEKLFF.

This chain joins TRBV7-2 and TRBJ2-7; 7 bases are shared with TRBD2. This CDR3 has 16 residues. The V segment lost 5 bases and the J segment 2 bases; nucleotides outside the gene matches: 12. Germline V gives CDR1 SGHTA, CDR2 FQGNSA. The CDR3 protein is CASSARASGAPYEQYF. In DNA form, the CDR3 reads TGTGCCAGCAGCGCACGCGCAAGCGGGGCCCCCTACGAGCAGTACTTC.

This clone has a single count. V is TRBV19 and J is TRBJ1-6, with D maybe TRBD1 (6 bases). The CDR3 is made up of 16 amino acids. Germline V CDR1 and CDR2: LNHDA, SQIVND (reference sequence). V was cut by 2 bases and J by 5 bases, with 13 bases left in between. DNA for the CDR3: TGTGCCAGTAGTATACTGGACAGCAACGATAATTCACCCCTCCACTTT. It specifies CASSILDSNDNSPLHF.

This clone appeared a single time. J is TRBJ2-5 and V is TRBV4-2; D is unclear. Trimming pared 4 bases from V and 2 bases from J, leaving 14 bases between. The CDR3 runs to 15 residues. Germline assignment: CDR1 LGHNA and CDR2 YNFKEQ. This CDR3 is CASSLLLRDQETQYF. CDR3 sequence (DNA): TGTGCCAGCAGCCTTCTCCTTCGCGATCAAGAGACCCAGTACTTC.

CDR3: CASSFSGGPGEQFF. In nucleotides, the CDR3 is TGTGCCAGCAGTTTTAGCGGGGGCCCGGGGGAGCAGTTCTTC. The V gene is TRBV7-9, the J gene TRBJ2-1, with 9 bases that match TRBD2. Germline CDR1 SEHNR, CDR2 FQNEAQ (reference sequence). The CDR3 consists of 14 residues. With 6 bases clipped from V and 10 bases from J, the junction kept 10 bases outside the gene matches.

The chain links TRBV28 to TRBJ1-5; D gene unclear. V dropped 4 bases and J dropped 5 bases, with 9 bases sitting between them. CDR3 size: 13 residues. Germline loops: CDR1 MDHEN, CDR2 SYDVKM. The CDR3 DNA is TGTGCCAGCAGTTCCCATCAATATCAGCCCCAGCATTTT. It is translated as CASSSHQYQPQHF.

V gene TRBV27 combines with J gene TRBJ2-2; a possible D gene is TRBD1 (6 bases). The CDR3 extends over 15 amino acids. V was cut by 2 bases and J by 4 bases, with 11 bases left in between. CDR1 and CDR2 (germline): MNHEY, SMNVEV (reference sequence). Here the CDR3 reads CASSLLQGGTGELFF. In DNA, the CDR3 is TGTGCCAGCAGTTTACTACAGGGTGGCACCGGGGAGCTGTTTTTT.

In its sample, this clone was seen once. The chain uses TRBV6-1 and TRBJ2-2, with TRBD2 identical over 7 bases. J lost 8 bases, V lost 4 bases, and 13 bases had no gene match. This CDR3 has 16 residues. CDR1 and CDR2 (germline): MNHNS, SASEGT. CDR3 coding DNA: TGTGCCAGCAGTGCACGACTAAGCGGGGTATCGGGGGAGCTGTTTTTT. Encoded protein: CASSARLSGVSGELFF.

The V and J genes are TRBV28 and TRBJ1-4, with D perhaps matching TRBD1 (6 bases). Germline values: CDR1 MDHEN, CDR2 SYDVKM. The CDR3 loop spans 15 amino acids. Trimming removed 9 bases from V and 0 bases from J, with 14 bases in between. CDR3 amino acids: CASTGTPATNEKLFF. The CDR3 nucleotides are TGTGCCAGTACCGGGACACCCGCAACTAATGAAAAACTGTTTTTT.

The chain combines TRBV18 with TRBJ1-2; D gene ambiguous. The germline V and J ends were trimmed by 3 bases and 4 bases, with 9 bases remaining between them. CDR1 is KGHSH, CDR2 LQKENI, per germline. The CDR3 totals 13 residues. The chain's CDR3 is CASSPDNTYGYTF. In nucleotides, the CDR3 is TGTGCCAGCTCACCTGATAACACCTATGGCTACACCTTC.